A selection of T cell receptor beta chains follows, all from one sample in a study of T cells in Graves' hyperthyroidism and ophthalmopathy. TCRdb re-called the multiplex PCR reads with MiXCR, one entry per CDR3 protein. The sample records some 650,000 distinct CDR3 sequences, roughly a sixth being singletons. Material for sequencing was blood. The receptor set was obtained from a woman in her forties with Graves' ophthalmopathy. Each CDR3 is given with its conserved first and last residue. Fields, in order: D gene, V gene, clone size, J gene, CDR3 length, CDR3 protein, CDR3 DNA. The D gene is left open where the match is weak. Part of the rows lack a size; the others show once, few, many or a class for expanded clones.

d_gene: NA
v_gene: TRBV29-1
abundance: few
j_gene: TRBJ2-2
len: 12
CDR3aa: CSVLMEAGELFF
CDR3nt: TGCAGCGTTTTGATGGAAGCCGGGGAGCTGTTTTTT

d_gene: TRBD2
v_gene: TRBV28
abundance: many
j_gene: TRBJ2-2
len: 16
CDR3aa: CASRRPRGANTGELFF
CDR3nt: TGTGCCAGCAGACGTCCGCGGGGGGCAAACACCGGGGAGCTGTTTTTT

d_gene: NA
v_gene: TRBV18
abundance: many
j_gene: TRBJ2-2
len: 15
CDR3aa: CASSPGGPNTGELFF
CDR3nt: TGTGCCAGCTCACCAGGGGGGCCGAACACCGGGGAGCTGTTTTTT

d_gene: TRBD1
v_gene: TRBV10-3
abundance: NA
j_gene: TRBJ1-6
len: 15
CDR3aa: CAIGQGSSYNSPLHF
CDR3nt: TGTGCCATCGGACAGGGAAGCTCCTATAATTCACCCCTCCACTTT

d_gene: NA
v_gene: TRBV11-2
abundance: many
j_gene: TRBJ2-7
len: 12
CDR3aa: CASSATSYEQYF
CDR3nt: TGTGCCAGCAGCGCGACTAGCTACGAGCAGTACTTC

d_gene: NA
v_gene: TRBV12-3/TRBV12-4
abundance: NA
j_gene: TRBJ2-2
len: 18
CDR3aa: CASSLAGPWFANTGELFF
CDR3nt: TGTGCCAGCAGTTTAGCGGGGCCCTGGTTCGCGAACACCGGGGAGCTGTTTTTT

d_gene: TRBD1
v_gene: TRBV28
abundance: NA
j_gene: TRBJ1-3
len: 15
CDR3aa: CASSLRDRHGNTIYF
CDR3nt: TGTGCCAGCAGTTTAAGGGACAGGCATGGAAACACCATATATTTT

d_gene: TRBD1
v_gene: TRBV20-1
abundance: NA
j_gene: TRBJ2-5
len: 13
CDR3aa: CSAAQGAPETQYF
CDR3nt: TGCAGTGCCGCACAGGGGGCCCCAGAGACCCAGTACTTC

d_gene: NA
v_gene: TRBV12-3/TRBV12-4
abundance: NA
j_gene: TRBJ1-1
len: 15
CDR3aa: CVSSPPGQMNTEAFF
CDR3nt: TGTGTCAGCAGTCCCCCAGGGCAGATGAACACTGAAGCTTTCTTT

d_gene: NA
v_gene: TRBV14
abundance: many
j_gene: TRBJ2-4
len: 11
CDR3aa: CASSQQVIQYF
CDR3nt: TGTGCCAGCAGCCAGCAAGTCATTCAGTACTTC

d_gene: TRBD1
v_gene: TRBV15
abundance: NA
j_gene: TRBJ2-7
len: 14
CDR3aa: CATSVNRGSYEQYF
CDR3nt: TGTGCCACCAGCGTAAACAGGGGGTCTTACGAGCAGTACTTC

d_gene: TRBD2
v_gene: TRBV28
abundance: many
j_gene: TRBJ2-5
len: 14
CDR3aa: CASSPGSGGGTQYF
CDR3nt: TGTGCCAGCAGCCCCGGGAGCGGGGGAGGGACCCAGTACTTC

d_gene: NA
v_gene: TRBV5-1
abundance: NA
j_gene: TRBJ2-5
len: 13
CDR3aa: CASSSRERETQYF
CDR3nt: TGCGCCAGCAGCAGTAGGGAGAGGGAGACCCAGTACTTC